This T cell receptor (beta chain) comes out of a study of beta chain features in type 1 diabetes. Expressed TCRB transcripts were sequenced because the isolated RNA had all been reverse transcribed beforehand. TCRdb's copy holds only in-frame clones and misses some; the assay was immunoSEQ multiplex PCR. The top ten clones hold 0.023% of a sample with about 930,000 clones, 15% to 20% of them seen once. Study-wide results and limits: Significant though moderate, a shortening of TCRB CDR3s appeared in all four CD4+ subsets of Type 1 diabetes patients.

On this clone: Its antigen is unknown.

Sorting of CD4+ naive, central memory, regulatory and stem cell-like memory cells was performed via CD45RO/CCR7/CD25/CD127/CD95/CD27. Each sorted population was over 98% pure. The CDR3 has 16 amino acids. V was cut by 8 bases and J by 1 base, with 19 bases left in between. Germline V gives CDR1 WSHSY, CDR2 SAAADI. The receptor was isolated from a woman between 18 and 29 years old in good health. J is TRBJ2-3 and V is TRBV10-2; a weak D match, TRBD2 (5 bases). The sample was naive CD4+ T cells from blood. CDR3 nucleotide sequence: TGCGCCAGCCGGTCATGGACTGGCGACGGCACAGATACGCAGTATTTT. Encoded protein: CASRSWTGDGTDTQYF.